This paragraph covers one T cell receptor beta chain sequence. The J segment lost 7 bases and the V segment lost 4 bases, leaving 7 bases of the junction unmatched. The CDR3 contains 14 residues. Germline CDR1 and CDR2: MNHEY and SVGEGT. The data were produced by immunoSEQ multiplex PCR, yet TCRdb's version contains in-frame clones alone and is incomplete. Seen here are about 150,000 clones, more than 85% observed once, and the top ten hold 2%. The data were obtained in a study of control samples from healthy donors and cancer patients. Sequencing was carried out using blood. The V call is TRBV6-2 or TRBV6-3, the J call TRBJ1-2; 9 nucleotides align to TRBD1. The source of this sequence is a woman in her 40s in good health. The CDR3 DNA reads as TGTGCCAGCAGTTGGGACAGGGCGACTTTTGGCTACACCTTC. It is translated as CASSWDRATFGYTF.